A single T cell receptor (beta chain) is shown here with its context. The CDR3 consists of 16 residues. Trimming took off 7 bases at V and 3 bases at J, with 21 bases between the two ends. Germline CDR1 and CDR2: MNHEY and SVGEGT. Each CDR3 protein gets one entry after TCRdb re-called the RACE reads with MiXCR. The sample carries about 270,000 distinct CDR3 sequences, almost 8% recorded once. These data originate in a study of human T cells and chemical hapten exposure. This sample's time point: pre-sensitization, week 0. The treatment here: therapeutic diphenylcyclopropenone sensitization with weekly scalp DPC.

This chain connects TRBV6-2 or TRBV6-3 to TRBJ1-2; D not certain. The TCR originated in a man between 18 and 29 years old with alopecia areata. Some clones in this sample may be carry-over from other donors' samples. This sample comprised whole blood, obtained in connection with sensitization to the hapten diphenylcyclopropenone (DPC). The CDR3 loop is CASTSFVKLLDYGYTF. In DNA, the CDR3 is TGTGCCAGCACCTCCTTTGTTAAGCTGCTGGACTATGGCTACACCTTC.